The 17 T cell receptor beta chains listed next were all sequenced from one sample in a study of shared clonotypes between healthy human individuals. The assay was immunoSEQ multiplex PCR, and TCRdb's table has in-frame clones only and misses some. The data show 2 million or so clones, 90% to 95% seen once. The sample comprised naive CD4+ T cells sorted from blood. The subset is: CD45RA+ positively selected. The source of these receptors is a man aged 18 to 29 in good health.

This chain connects TRBV23-1 to TRBJ2-5, with D unclear. TRBV23-1 is an open reading frame whose function is uncertain. There are 12 residues in the CDR3. V was trimmed by 2 bases and J by 4 bases, leaving 5 bases between them. The CDR3 bases are TGCGCCAGCAGTCAACCCGTAGAGACCCAGTACTTC. Amino acids: CASSQPVETQYF.

The rearrangement links TRBV5-1 to TRBJ1-4; D is unclear. Per the germline V gene, CDR1 is SGHRS and CDR2 is YFSETQ. This CDR3 has 15 residues. V lost 0 bases and J lost 0, with 6 bases in between. CDR3 region: CASSLVLATNEKLFF. Written as DNA, the CDR3 is TGCGCCAGCAGCTTGGTACTAGCAACTAATGAAAAACTGTTTTTT. Full variable domain (rest looked up from reference TRBV5-1 and TRBJ1-4): KAGVTQTPRYLIKTRGQQVTLSCSPISGHRSVSWYQQTPGQGLQFLFEYFSETQRNKGNFPGRFSGRQFSNSRSEMNVSTLELGDSALYLCASSLVLATNEKLFFGSGTQLSVL.

J is TRBJ2-5 and V is TRBV7-2, with D perhaps TRBD2 (5 bases). Germline-derived CDR1 and CDR2 are SGHTA and FQGNSA. CDR3 length: 11 amino acids. Trimming left V 8 bases short and J 4 bases short, with 8 bases between. CDR3 DNA: TGTGCCAGCGGGAGAGGAGAGACCCAGTACTTC. It is translated as CASGRGETQYF.

This chain joins TRBV6-5 and TRBJ2-1; perhaps TRBD2 as D (6 bases). Germline V gene lookup returns CDR1 MNHEY and CDR2 SVGAGI. There are 14 residues in the CDR3. The V gene lost 2 bases and the J gene lost 12 bases, with 17 bases spanning the gap. This chain's CDR3 is CASSYTEGQVGQFF. CDR3 DNA: TGTGCCAGCAGTTACACGGAGGGGCAAGTGGGGCAGTTCTTC.

V usage is TRBV18 and J usage is TRBJ2-1, with 12 bases identical to TRBD2. Germline lookup yields CDR1 KGHSH and CDR2 LQKENI. The CDR3 extends over 17 amino acids. With 4 bases clipped from V and 6 bases from J, the junction kept 10 bases outside the gene matches. CDR3 nucleotide sequence: TGTGCCAGCTCACGCCGACTAGCGGGAGAGCGGGGCAATGAGCAGTTCTTC. The encoded protein is CASSRRLAGERGNEQFF.

CDR3 in DNA: TGTGCCAGCAGCAGATATCCCGGGACAGGGAGTGGCTACACCTTC. It encodes CASSRYPGTGSGYTF. This chain joins TRBV27 and TRBJ1-2; 9 bases line up with TRBD1. CDR3 length equals 15 residues. Germline V CDR1 and CDR2: MNHEY, SMNVEV (reference sequence). J gave up 7 bases and V 6 bases, and 12 bases lay outside the gene matches.

In nucleotides, the CDR3 is TGTGCCAGCTCACTACAAGGGACAGGGGACTACGAGCAGTACTTC. Protein product: CASSLQGTGDYEQYF. The rearrangement links TRBV18 to TRBJ2-7; 10 bases fit TRBD1. Germline assignment: CDR1 KGHSH and CDR2 LQKENI. The ends lost 4 bases at V and 3 bases at J; junction bases unmatched: 6. CDR3 size: 15 residues.

The chain has TRBV27 and TRBJ2-1, with D unresolved. V gave up 2 bases and J gave up 8 bases, with 19 bases separating them. This CDR3 spans 16 amino acids. CDR1 and CDR2 from the germline V gene are MNHEY and SMNVEV (reference sequence). CDR3 nucleotides: TGTGCCAGCAGTTTAATTAGTACTCAAAGACTCGATGAGCAGTTCTTC. It encodes CASSLISTQRLDEQFF.

V and J are TRBV19 and TRBJ1-2; 10 bases align to TRBD1. The V and J ends lost 4 bases and 2 bases, in that order; junction bases with no gene match: 4. This CDR3 is 15 amino acids long. Germline V lookup: CDR1 LNHDA, CDR2 SQIVND (reference sequence). CDR3 in DNA: TGTGCCAGTAGTACGGGACAGGGGAGGAACTATGGCTACACCTTC. It codes for CASSTGQGRNYGYTF.

This sequence joins TRBV28 and TRBJ1-1; D not resolved. Germline CDR1 and CDR2: MDHEN and SYDVKM. This CDR3 has 14 amino acids. Trimming removed 1 base from V and 3 bases from J, with 9 bases in between. The CDR3 coding sequence is TGTGCCAGCAGTTTATTTGGACTACACACTGAAGCTTTCTTT. This encodes CASSLFGLHTEAFF.

CDR3 residues: CASSSQIGTAETQYF. CDR3 coding DNA: TGCGCCAGCAGCTCCCAGATTGGGACAGCAGAGACCCAGTACTTC. The chain has TRBV5-1 and TRBJ2-5; 7 nucleotides align to TRBD1. V was clipped by 3 bases and J by 4 bases; unmatched bases: 9. Per the germline V gene, CDR1 is SGHRS and CDR2 is YFSETQ. CDR3 length: 15 amino acids.

The chain has TRBV10-1 and TRBJ2-3; 8 bases map to TRBD2. In germline, CDR1 is WNHNN, CDR2 SYGVQD (reference sequence). The CDR3 totals 14 residues. V shed 6 bases and J 7 bases; nucleotides not matched to a gene: 9. CDR3 DNA: TGCGCCAGCAGCGCCGGGACTAGTCTGAATACGCAGTATTTT. Amino acid sequence: CASSAGTSLNTQYF.

The chain has TRBV6-1 and TRBJ2-3, with 8 positions matching TRBD1. Germline CDR1 MNHNS, CDR2 SASEGT. This CDR3 has 14 amino acids. With V trimmed by 8 bases and J by 5 bases, 9 bases remained unmatched. In DNA, the CDR3 is TGTGCCAGCGGATCACAGGGGGAAGTAGATACGCAGTATTTT. Translated, it gives CASGSQGEVDTQYF.

The J gene is TRBJ2-7, the V gene TRBV28; D may match TRBD1 or TRBD2 (5 bases each). Trimming took off 7 bases at V and 4 bases at J, with 17 bases between the two ends. From germline, CDR1 is MDHEN and CDR2 SYDVKM. This CDR3 contains 14 residues. Here the CDR3 reads CASTLGQGVYEQYF. Here the CDR3 DNA reads TGTGCCAGCACCCTGGGGCAGGGAGTTTACGAGCAGTACTTC. The variable domain in full, completed from reference TRBV28 and TRBJ2-7, reads DVKVTQSSRYLVKRTGEKVFLECVQDMDHENMFWYRQDPGLGLRLIYFSYDVKMKEKGDIPEGYSVSREKKERFSLILESASTNQTSMYLCASTLGQGVYEQYFGPGTRLTVT.

This chain joins TRBV7-9 and TRBJ2-7; D is undetermined. Trimming pared 1 base from V and 0 bases from J, leaving 7 bases between. CDR1 and CDR2 (germline): SEHNR, FQNEAQ (reference sequence). This CDR3 region has 14 residues. The CDR3 nucleotides are TGTGCCAGCAGCTTAGAGGCGGACTCCTACGAGCAGTACTTC. Residues: CASSLEADSYEQYF.

The rearrangement links TRBV9 to TRBJ2-7; no firm D call. The CDR3 length is 15 residues. Germline V gene lookup returns CDR1 SGDLS and CDR2 YYNGEE. V was clipped by 5 bases and J by 4 bases, with 19 bases between them. CDR3: CASSPNRALLYEQYF. The CDR3 bases are TGTGCCAGCAGTCCCAATAGAGCGCTCCTTTACGAGCAGTACTTC.

The rearrangement joins TRBV5-1 to TRBJ2-5, with TRBD2 matching over 9 bases. The V gene end was trimmed by 5 bases and the J gene end by 1 base; junction bases not matched to a gene: 3. This CDR3 spans 14 amino acids. The germline gives CDR1 SGHRS, CDR2 YFSETQ. Here the CDR3 reads CASRASGIQETQYF. In DNA form, the CDR3 reads TGCGCCAGCAGGGCTAGCGGGATCCAAGAGACCCAGTACTTC.